The clone carrying this T cell receptor (beta chain) was seen only once. As yet, its antigen is unknown. This sample was taken from a study of T cell responses to AZD1222 COVID-19 vaccine. General study findings and limits: CD4 TCRs linked to vaccination spanned spike, dominating at 160-218 and 743-854. Donors in the cohort were predominantly white British and more often female, and clonal diversity was possibly underestimated.

Sequenced by immunoSEQ multiplex PCR; TCRdb stores in-frame clones only, minus some. The sample lists approximately 160,000 clones, approximately 90% occurring once. The sample here was peripheral blood, taken on day 0 of AZD1222 vaccination. The sequence derives from an adult in good health.

The CDR3: CASSLEVPGATNEKLFF. CDR3 in DNA: TGCGCCAGCAGCTTGGAGGTTCCCGGCGCGACTAATGAAAAACTGTTTTTT. This chain uses TRBV5-1 with TRBJ1-4; D is unclear. Trimming left V 0 bases short and J 2 bases short, with 14 bases between. The CDR3 is made up of 17 amino acids. Germline V gives CDR1 SGHRS, CDR2 YFSETQ.